The entry below gives a single TCR beta chain sequence along with its context. One end of the junction fails to match germline, which may point to a read error. The same CDR3 is also encoded by other DNA sequences in this sample. Original processing methods: Reference gene primer amplification yielded estimated nucleated cell counts. Repertoires were generated with immunoSEQ multiplex PCR, while TCRdb's copy carries only in-frame clones and drops some. V, J and clone size are those of that table, while D and trimming were read from the DNA. The sample carries over 150,000 clones, about 88% recorded once. Per germline, CDR1 LGHNA and CDR2 YNFKEQ. CDR3 size: 18 residues. This specimen belongs to a study of blood T cell repertoires in COVID-19. Study details: COVID-19 samples from acute and convalescent phases originated in the United States, Italy and Spain. From T cells, B-cell-depleted T cells, or PBMCs came the material, which was cDNA or gDNA.

Seattle-derived patients entered the study during active infection and were followed longitudinally. This TCR was recovered from a man aged 50 or older with COVID-19, enrolled during active disease. The chain has TRBV4-2 and TRBJ2-3, with 12 bases identical to TRBD2. Source material: peripheral blood. The CDR3 loop reads CASSQDPTSGGARDTQYF. The CDR3 DNA reads as TGTGCCAGTAGCCAAGATCCGACTAGCGGGGGAGCCAGAGATACGCAGTATTTT.